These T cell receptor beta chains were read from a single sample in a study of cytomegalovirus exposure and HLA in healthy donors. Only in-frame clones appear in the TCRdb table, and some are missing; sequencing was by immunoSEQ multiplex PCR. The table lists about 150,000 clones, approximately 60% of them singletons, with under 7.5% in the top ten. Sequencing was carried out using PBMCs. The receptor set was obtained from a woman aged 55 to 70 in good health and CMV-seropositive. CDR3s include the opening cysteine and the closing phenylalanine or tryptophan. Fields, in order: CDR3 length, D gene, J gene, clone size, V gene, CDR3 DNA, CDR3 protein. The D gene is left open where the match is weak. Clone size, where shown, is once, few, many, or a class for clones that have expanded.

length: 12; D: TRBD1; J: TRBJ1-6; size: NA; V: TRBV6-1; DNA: TGTGCCAGCAGTGAATGGGGACAGCATCTCCACTTT; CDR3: CASSEWGQHLHF
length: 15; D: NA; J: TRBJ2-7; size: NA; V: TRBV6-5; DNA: TGTGCCAGCAGTTCCACAGCTTTCAAATCCTACGAGCAGTACTTC; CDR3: CASSSTAFKSYEQYF
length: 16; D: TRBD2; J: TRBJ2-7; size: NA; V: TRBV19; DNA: TGTGCCAGTAGTATACAAGGACTAGCGGGAGAGGGTGAGCAGTACTTC; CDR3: CASSIQGLAGEGEQYF
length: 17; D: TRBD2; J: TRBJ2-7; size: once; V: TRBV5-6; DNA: TGTGCCAGCAGCTACCAAATCGGCGCGGGAGCCACGTACGAGCAGTACTTC; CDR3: CASSYQIGAGATYEQYF
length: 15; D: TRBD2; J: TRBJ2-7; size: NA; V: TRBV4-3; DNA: TGCGCCAGCAGCTCTGGGGCGGGAGAAATCTACGAGCAGTACTTC; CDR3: CASSSGAGEIYEQYF
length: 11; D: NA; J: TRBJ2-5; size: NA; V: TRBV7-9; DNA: TGTGCCAGCAGCTTATCCTCGACCCAGTACTTC; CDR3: CASSLSSTQYF
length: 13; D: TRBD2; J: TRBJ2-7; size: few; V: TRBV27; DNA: TGTGCCAGCAGTGTAGCGGGGGGCTACGAGCAGTACTTC; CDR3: CASSVAGGYEQYF
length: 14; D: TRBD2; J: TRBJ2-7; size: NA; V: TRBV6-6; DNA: TGTGCCAGCAGTTACGACGGGAGGGCCTACGAGCAGTACTTC; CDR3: CASSYDGRAYEQYF
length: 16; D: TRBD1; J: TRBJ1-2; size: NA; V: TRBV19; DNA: TGTGCCAGTAGTATCCCCCAGACAGGGGGCGTCTATGGCTACACCTTC; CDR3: CASSIPQTGGVYGYTF
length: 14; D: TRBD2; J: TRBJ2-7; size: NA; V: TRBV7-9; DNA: TGTGCCAGCAGACGTAGCGGGAGTTCCTACGAGCAGTACTTC; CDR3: CASRRSGSSYEQYF
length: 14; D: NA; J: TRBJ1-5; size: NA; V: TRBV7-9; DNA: TGTGCCAGCAGCCCTCCGGGGGTCAATCAGCCCCAGCATTTT; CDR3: CASSPPGVNQPQHF
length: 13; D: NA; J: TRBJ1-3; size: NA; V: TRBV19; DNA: TGTGCCACAGGGGCGCACTCTGGAAACACCATATATTTT; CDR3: CATGAHSGNTIYF
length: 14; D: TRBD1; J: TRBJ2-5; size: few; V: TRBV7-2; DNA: TGTGCCAGCAGCTTCTCCCGACAGGGAGAGACCCAGTACTTC; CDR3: CASSFSRQGETQYF
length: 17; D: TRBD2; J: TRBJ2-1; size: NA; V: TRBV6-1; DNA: TGTGCCAGCAGTGACGGGGGAGCGGGAGAGGATCTTAATGAGCAGTTCTTC; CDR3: CASSDGGAGEDLNEQFF
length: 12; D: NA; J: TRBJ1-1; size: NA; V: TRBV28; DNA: TGTGCCAGCAGCCTACAGGGTACTGAAGCTTTCTTT; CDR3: CASSLQGTEAFF
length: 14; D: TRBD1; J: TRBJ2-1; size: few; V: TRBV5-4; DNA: TGTGCCAGCAGCCCCAGGACAGGGAGGAATGAGCAGTTCTTC; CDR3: CASSPRTGRNEQFF
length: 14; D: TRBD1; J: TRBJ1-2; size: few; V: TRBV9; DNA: TGTGCCAGCAGCGTAGGGACAGGGGTATACGGCTACACCTTC; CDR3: CASSVGTGVYGYTF
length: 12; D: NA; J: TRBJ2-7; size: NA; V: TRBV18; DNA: TGTGCCAGCTCACCGACAGATTACGAGCAGTACTTC; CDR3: CASSPTDYEQYF
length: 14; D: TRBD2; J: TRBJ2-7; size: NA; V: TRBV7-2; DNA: TGTGCCAGCAGCTCGGGACTAGTCGGCTACGAGCAGTACTTC; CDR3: CASSSGLVGYEQYF
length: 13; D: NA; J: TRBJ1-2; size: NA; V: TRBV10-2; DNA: TGCGCCAGCAGTGCGGGGGGTATCTATGGCTACACCTTC; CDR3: CASSAGGIYGYTF
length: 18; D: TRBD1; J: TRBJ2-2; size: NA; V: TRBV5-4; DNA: TGTGCCAGCAGCCCGAACGCAGGGGGCAGGGGAGGCGCCGGGGAGCTGTTTTTT; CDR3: CASSPNAGGRGGAGELFF
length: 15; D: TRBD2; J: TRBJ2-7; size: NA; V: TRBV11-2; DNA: TGTGCCAGCAGCTTAGGGGGGGGGTCCTCCTACGAGCAGTACTTC; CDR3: CASSLGGGSSYEQYF
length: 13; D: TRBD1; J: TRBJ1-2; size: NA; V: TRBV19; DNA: TGTGCCAGTAGTGACAGGGCTTACTATGGCTACACCTTC; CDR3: CASSDRAYYGYTF
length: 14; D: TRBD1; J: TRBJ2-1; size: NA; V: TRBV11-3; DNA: TGTGCCAGCAGCGCGCAGGGACAGGGCGATGAGCAGTTCTTC; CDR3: CASSAQGQGDEQFF
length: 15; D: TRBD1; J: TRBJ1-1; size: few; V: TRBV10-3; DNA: TGTGCCATCAAGGACCCTACAGGGGGGAACACTGAAGCTTTCTTT; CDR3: CAIKDPTGGNTEAFF